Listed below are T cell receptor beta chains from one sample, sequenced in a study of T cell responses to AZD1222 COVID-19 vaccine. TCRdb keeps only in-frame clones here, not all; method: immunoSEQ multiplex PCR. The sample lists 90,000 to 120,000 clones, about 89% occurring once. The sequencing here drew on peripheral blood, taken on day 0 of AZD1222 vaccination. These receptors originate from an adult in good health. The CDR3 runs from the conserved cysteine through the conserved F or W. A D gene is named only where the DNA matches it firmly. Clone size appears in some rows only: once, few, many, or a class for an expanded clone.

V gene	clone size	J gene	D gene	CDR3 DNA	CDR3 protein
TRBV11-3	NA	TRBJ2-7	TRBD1	TGTGCCAGCAGCTTAGGGGTAGGACAGGGCCGGAGTGGGCAGTACTTC	CASSLGVGQGRSGQYF
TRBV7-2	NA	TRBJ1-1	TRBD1	TGTGCCAGCAGCTTAAGGCAGGGGGGCACTGAAGCTTTCTTT	CASSLRQGGTEAFF
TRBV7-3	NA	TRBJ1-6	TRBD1	TGTGCCAGCAGCTCCGGGACAGGGGCTTATTCACCCCTCCACTTT	CASSSGTGAYSPLHF
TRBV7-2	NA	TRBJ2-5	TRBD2	TGTGCCAGCAGCTTATTTACCGGGGAGGGGGAGACCCAGTACTTC	CASSLFTGEGETQYF
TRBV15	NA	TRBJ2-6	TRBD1	TGTGCCACCAGCAGAGACAGGGGGTTGCCCAGGGCCAACGTCCTGACTTTC	CATSRDRGLPRANVLTF
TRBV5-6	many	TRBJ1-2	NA	TGTGCCAGCAGCCCGTCGAACTATGGCTACACCTTC	CASSPSNYGYTF
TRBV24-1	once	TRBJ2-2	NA	TGTGCCACCAGTGATTTCGGGGGGCCGAACACCGGGGAGCTGTTTTTT	CATSDFGGPNTGELFF
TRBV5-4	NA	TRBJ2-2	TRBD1	TGTGCCAGCAGCTCTGGGACAGGGAGGGTCACCGGGGAGCTGTTTTTT	CASSSGTGRVTGELFF
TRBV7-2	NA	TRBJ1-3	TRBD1	TGTGCCAGCAGCCCTAGGAGGGGGCCTGGAAACACCATATATTTT	CASSPRRGPGNTIYF
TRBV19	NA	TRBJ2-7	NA	TGTGCCAGTAGTATCCGGGACTTCGCCTACGAGCAGTACTTC	CASSIRDFAYEQYF
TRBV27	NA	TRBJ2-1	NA	TGTGCCAGTCGGGCGGGGAGATATGAGCAGTTCTTC	CASRAGRYEQFF
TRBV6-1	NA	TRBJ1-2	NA	TGTGCCAGCAGTGAAGCCCCCGGACATAACTATGGCTACACCTTC	CASSEAPGHNYGYTF
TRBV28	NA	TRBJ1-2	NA	TGTGCCAGCAGTTTAGGGGTAAACTATGGCTACACCTTC	CASSLGVNYGYTF
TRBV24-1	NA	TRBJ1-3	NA	TGTGCCACCAGTATGGCCGGGGGAAACACCATATATTTT	CATSMAGGNTIYF
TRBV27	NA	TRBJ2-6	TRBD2	TGTGCCAGCAGTTTGTCTAGCGGGAGGGGGACTGGGGCCAACGTCCTGACTTTC	CASSLSSGRGTGANVLTF
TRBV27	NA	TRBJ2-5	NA	TGTGCCAGCAGCCAGAATTGGCGGTACCAAGAGACCCAGTACTTC	CASSQNWRYQETQYF
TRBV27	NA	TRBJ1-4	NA	TGTGCCAGCAGTCCCGACAGACCCAATGAAAAACTGTTTTTT	CASSPDRPNEKLFF
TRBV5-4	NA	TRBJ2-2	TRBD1	TGTGCCAGCAGCTTGGCAGGGGGGAACACCGGGGAGCTGTTTTTT	CASSLAGGNTGELFF
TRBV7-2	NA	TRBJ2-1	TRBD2	TGTGCCAGCAGCTTAGTGGCTAGCGGGAGTGATTACAATGAGCAGTTCTTC	CASSLVASGSDYNEQFF
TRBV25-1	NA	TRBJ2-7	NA	TGTGCCAGCAGTGAATACTACGAGCAGTACTTC	CASSEYYEQYF
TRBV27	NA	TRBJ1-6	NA	TGTGCCAGCAGTTCAGGCCCGCGGGGGTTAAATTCACCCCTCCACTTT	CASSSGPRGLNSPLHF
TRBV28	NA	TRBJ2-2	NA	TGTGCCAGCAGTCCTCCGGGGACCACCGGGGAGCTGTTTTTT	CASSPPGTTGELFF
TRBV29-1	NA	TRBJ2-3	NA	TGCAGCGTTGAAAACGAGACTTACCGCACCACAGATACGCAGTATTTT	CSVENETYRTTDTQYF
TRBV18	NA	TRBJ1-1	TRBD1	TGTGCCAGCTCACCCGGGACAGGCAACACTGAAGCTTTCTTT	CASSPGTGNTEAFF
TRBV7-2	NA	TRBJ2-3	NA	TGTGCCACCACGACTAGAGCGCAAGATACGCAGTATTTT	CATTTRAQDTQYF
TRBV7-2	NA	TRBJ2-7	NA	TGTGCCAGCAGCTTCGGGACACGGTCGTACGAGCAGTACTTC	CASSFGTRSYEQYF
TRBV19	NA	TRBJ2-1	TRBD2	TGTGCCAGTAGTATAAAGAAGACTAGCGGGAGGGCCGTGGAGCAGTTCTTC	CASSIKKTSGRAVEQFF
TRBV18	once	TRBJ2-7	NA	TGTGCCAGCTCACCATCCAGGGGGGACTACGAGCAGTACTTC	CASSPSRGDYEQYF
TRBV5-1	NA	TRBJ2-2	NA	TGCGCCAGCAGCGTGGCTAACAGGGAGGACACCGGGGAGCTGTTTTTT	CASSVANREDTGELFF
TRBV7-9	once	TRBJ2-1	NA	TGTGCCAGCAGCTTACGGCAGGGGAATGAGCAGTTCTTC	CASSLRQGNEQFF
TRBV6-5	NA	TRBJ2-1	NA	TGTGCCAGCATTCCAACAGGGTTCGTGTACAATGAGCAGTTCTTC	CASIPTGFVYNEQFF
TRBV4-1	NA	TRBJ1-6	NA	TGCGCCAGCAGCCAAGACCCAGCGACCTATAATTCACCCCTCCACTTT	CASSQDPATYNSPLHF
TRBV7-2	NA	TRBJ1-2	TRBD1	TGTGCCAGCAGCTTCGCCACAGGGGGCGGCTACACCTTC	CASSFATGGGYTF
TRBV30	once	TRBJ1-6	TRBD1	TGTGCCAGACAGGGGGCTGGGGGTTCACCCCTCCACTTT	CARQGAGGSPLHF
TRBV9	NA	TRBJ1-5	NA	TGTGCCAGCAGCCCTACGGAGGGGGGCAATCAGCCCCAGCATTTT	CASSPTEGGNQPQHF
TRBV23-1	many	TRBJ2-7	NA	TGCGCCAGCAGTCAATTCGGTCCCTACGAGCAGTACTTC	CASSQFGPYEQYF
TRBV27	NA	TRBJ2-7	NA	TGTGCCAGCAGTTTACGGGGCGATCGGTACGAGCAGTACTTC	CASSLRGDRYEQYF
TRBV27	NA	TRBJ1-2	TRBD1	TGTGCCAGCAGACACCGGGACAGGGCTGGCTACACCTTC	CASRHRDRAGYTF
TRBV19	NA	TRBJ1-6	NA	TGTGCCAGTAGGATCTATAATTCACCCCTCCACTTT	CASRIYNSPLHF
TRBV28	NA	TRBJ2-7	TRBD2	TGTGCCAGCAGTGGAGGGACTAGCGGGGCTTACGAGCAGTACTTC	CASSGGTSGAYEQYF
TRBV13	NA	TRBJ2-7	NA	TGTGCCAGCAGCATTTCCGGGACCCACGAGCAGTACTTC	CASSISGTHEQYF
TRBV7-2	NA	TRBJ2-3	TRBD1	TGTGCCAGCAGCAAGGGCAGGGGGCAAGATACGCAGTATTTT	CASSKGRGQDTQYF
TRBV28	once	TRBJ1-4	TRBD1	TGTGCCAGCAACCTAGGGGACAGGGGAAACGAAAAACTGTTTTTT	CASNLGDRGNEKLFF
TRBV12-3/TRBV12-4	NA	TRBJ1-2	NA	TGTGCCAGCAGGAGGTCTCAAGACTATGGCTACACCTTC	CASRRSQDYGYTF
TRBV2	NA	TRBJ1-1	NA	TGTGCCAGCAACGTGAGGGTCCAGTTGGGGGCTTTCTTT	CASNVRVQLGAFF
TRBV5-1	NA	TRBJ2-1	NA	TGCGCCAGCAGCCTCGACGGGAGTGGTATTAATGAGCAGTTCTTC	CASSLDGSGINEQFF
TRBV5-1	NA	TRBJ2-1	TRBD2	TGCGCCACCCAGCAGTTAGCGGGAGAAGCCAATGAGCAGTTCTTC	CATQQLAGEANEQFF
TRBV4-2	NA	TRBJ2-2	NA	TGTGCCAGCAGCCAAGAAACCCCAGGTGGGGCCGGGGAGCTGTTTTTT	CASSQETPGGAGELFF
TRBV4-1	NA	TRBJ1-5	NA	TGCGCCAGCAGCCAATTCCTGGGTGGTGATAGCAATCAGCCCCAGCATTTT	CASSQFLGGDSNQPQHF
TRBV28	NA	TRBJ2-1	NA	TGTGCCAGCAGTTTAGGATACTCCTACAATGAGCAGTTCTTC	CASSLGYSYNEQFF
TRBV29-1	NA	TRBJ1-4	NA	TGCAGCGTCAGAAGAACGGCTGCAACTAATGAAAAACTGTTTTTT	CSVRRTAATNEKLFF
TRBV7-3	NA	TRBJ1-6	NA	TGTGCCAGCAGCCGACAGAATAATTCACCCCTCCACTTT	CASSRQNNSPLHF
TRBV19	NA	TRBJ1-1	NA	TGTGCGTCAGGTCGTTGGGCTGAAGCTTTCTTT	CASGRWAEAFF
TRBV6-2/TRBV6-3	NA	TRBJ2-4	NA	TGTGCCAGCAGTTCCCACACAAGCCTAGCCAAAAACATTCAGTACTTC	CASSSHTSLAKNIQYF
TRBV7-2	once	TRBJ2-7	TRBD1	TGTGCCAGCAGCTTACGCCTGGGACAGGGTCACGAGCAGTACTTC	CASSLRLGQGHEQYF
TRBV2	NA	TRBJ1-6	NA	TGTGCCAGCAGGGGCCTCAGTAATTCACCCCTCCACTTT	CASRGLSNSPLHF
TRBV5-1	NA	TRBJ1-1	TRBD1	TGCGCCAGCAGCTTGGAAGGGACAGCTGAAGCTTTCTTT	CASSLEGTAEAFF
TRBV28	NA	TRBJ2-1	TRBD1	TGTGCCAGCATTCCCCGGGACAGGGGACGCAATGAGCAGTTCTTC	CASIPRDRGRNEQFF